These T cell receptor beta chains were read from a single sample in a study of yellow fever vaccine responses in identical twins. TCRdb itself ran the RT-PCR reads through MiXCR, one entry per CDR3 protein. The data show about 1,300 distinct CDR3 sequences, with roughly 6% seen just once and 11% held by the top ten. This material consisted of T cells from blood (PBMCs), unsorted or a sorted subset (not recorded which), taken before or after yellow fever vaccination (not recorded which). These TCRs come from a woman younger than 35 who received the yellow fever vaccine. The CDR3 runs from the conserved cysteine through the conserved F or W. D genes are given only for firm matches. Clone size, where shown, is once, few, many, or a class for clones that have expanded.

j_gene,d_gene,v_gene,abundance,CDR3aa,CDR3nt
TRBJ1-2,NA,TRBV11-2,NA,CASSPRQVNYGYTF,TGTGCCAGCAGCCCTAGACAGGTCAACTATGGCTACACCTTC
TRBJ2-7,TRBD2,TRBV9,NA,CASSPGLAGAYEQYF,TGTGCCAGCAGCCCAGGACTAGCGGGGGCCTACGAGCAGTACTTC
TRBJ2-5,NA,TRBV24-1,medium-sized,CATSDPGEETQYF,TGTGCCACCAGTGACCCCGGGGAGGAGACCCAGTACTTC
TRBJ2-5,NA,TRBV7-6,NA,CASSLAIDYRGETQYF,TGTGCCAGCAGCTTAGCTATAGACTACCGGGGAGAGACCCAGTACTTC
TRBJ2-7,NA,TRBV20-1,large,CSASEGHIYEQYF,TGCAGTGCTAGCGAGGGACATATCTACGAGCAGTACTTC
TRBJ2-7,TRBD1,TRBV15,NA,CATSPSGQGAYEQYF,TGTGCCACCAGCCCCAGCGGACAGGGGGCCTACGAGCAGTACTTC
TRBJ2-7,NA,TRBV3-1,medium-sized,CASSQGGLSYEQYF,TGTGCCAGCAGCCAAGGGGGCCTCAGCTACGAGCAGTACTTC
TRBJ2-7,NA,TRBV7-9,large,CASSFQDTSYEQYF,TGTGCCAGCAGCTTTCAGGACACCTCCTACGAGCAGTACTTC
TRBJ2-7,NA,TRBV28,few,CASSLGSSEQYF,TGTGCCAGCAGTTTAGGTTCATCCGAGCAGTACTTC
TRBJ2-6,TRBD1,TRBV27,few,CASRPITGAGANVLTF,TGTGCCAGCAGACCCATCACAGGGGCCGGGGCCAACGTCCTGACTTTC
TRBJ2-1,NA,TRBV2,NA,CASSGWEQFF,TGTGCCAGCAGTGGTTGGGAGCAGTTCTTC
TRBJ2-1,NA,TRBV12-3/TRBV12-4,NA,CASSLTINEQFF,TGTGCCAGCAGTCTGACCATAAATGAGCAGTTCTTC
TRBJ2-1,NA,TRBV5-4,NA,CASSLIGGVYNEQFF,TGTGCCAGCAGCTTGATAGGCGGGGTCTACAATGAGCAGTTCTTC
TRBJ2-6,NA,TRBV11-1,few,CASSLWSTGANVLTF,TGTGCCAGCAGCTTATGGTCAACTGGGGCCAACGTCCTGACTTTC
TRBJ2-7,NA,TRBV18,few,CASSPPGKRYEQYF,TGTGCCAGCTCACCACCGGGCAAAAGGTACGAGCAGTACTTC
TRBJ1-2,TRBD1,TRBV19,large,CASSSQIGQGGYTF,TGTGCCAGTAGTAGCCAAATAGGACAGGGCGGCTACACCTTC
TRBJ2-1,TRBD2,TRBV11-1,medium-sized,CASSKTGTSGFNEQFF,TGTGCCAGCAGCAAGACCGGGACTAGCGGTTTCAATGAGCAGTTCTTC
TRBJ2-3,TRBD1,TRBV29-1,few,CSVTPGGADTQYF,TGCAGCGTTACCCCAGGGGGAGCAGATACGCAGTATTTT
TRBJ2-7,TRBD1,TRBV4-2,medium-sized,CASSQTGDRASDEQYF,TGTGCCAGCAGCCAGACCGGGGACAGGGCGTCTGACGAGCAGTACTTC
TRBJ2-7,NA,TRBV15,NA,CATSSDFTYEQYF,TGTGCCACCAGCAGCGACTTTACCTACGAGCAGTACTTC
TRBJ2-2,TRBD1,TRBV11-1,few,CASSLEQGYTGELFF,TGTGCCAGCAGCTTAGAACAGGGGTACACCGGGGAGCTGTTTTTT
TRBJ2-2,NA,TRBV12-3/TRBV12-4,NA,CASSLEGQLAGELFF,TGTGCCAGCAGTTTGGAAGGACAACTCGCCGGGGAGCTGTTTTTT
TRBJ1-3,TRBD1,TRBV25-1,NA,CASRGGDRFLSGNTIYF,TGTGCCAGCAGAGGGGGGGACAGATTCCTCTCTGGAAACACCATATATTTT
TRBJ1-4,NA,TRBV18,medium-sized,CASSPDTEVGSPNEKLFF,TGTGCCAGCTCACCAGATACGGAGGTGGGCTCACCTAATGAAAAACTGTTTTTT
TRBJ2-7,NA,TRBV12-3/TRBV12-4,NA,CASSLRGGAYEQYF,TGTGCCAGCAGTTTAAGAGGGGGGGCCTACGAGCAGTACTTC
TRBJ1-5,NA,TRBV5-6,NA,CASSFQSNQPQHF,TGTGCCAGCAGCTTCCAAAGCAATCAGCCCCAGCATTTT
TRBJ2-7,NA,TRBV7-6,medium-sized,CASSLETWNKREQYF,TGTGCCAGCAGCTTAGAGACATGGAATAAAAGGGAGCAGTACTTC
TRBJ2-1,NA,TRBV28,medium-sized,CASSLRASETDNEQFF,TGTGCCAGCAGTTTAAGGGCTAGCGAGACAGACAATGAGCAGTTCTTC
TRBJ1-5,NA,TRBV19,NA,CASKDSLTNQPQHF,TGTGCCAGTAAAGACAGTCTTACCAATCAGCCCCAGCATTTT
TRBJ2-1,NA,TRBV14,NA,CASSQAGARNPNNEQFF,TGTGCCAGCAGCCAAGCGGGGGCAAGGAACCCCAACAATGAGCAGTTCTTC
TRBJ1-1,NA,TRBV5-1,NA,CASSLGGAHTEAFF,TGCGCCAGCAGCTTGGGAGGGGCTCACACTGAAGCTTTCTTT
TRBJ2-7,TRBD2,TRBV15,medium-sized,CATSSSGVGSYEQYF,TGTGCCACCAGCAGCAGCGGGGTGGGATCCTACGAGCAGTACTTC
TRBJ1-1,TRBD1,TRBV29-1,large,CSVGTGVGTEAFF,TGCAGCGTGGGGACAGGGGTGGGCACTGAAGCTTTCTTT
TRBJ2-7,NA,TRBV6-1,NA,CASSGGSSYEQYF,TGTGCCAGCAGTGGGGGGAGCTCCTACGAGCAGTACTTC
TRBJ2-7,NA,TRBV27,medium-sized,CASSLTQGYEQYF,TGTGCCAGCAGTTTAACGCAGGGCTACGAGCAGTACTTC
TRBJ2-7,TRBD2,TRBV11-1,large,CASSPPGTSGTYEQYF,TGTGCCAGCAGCCCCCCCGGGACTAGCGGGACATACGAGCAGTACTTC
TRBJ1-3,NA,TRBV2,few,CATWTASGNTIYF,TGTGCCACCTGGACAGCCTCTGGAAACACCATATATTTT
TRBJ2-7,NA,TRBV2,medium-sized,CASSQGPVEQYF,TGTGCCAGCAGCCAGGGACCCGTAGAGCAGTACTTC
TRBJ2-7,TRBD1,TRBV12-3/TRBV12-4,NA,CASSGQVAYEQYF,TGTGCCAGCAGCGGACAGGTGGCCTACGAGCAGTACTTC
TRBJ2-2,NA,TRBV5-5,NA,CASSPGTPGELFF,TGTGCCAGCAGCCCCGGGACCCCCGGGGAGCTGTTTTTT
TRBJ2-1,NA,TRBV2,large,CASSGQDSYNEQFF,TGTGCCAGCAGTGGACAGGACTCCTACAATGAGCAGTTCTTC
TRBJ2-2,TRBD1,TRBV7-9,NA,CASSLRTGDTGELFF,TGTGCCAGCAGCTTGAGGACAGGCGACACCGGGGAGCTGTTTTTT
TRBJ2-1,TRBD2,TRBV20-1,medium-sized,CSASRGGPGNEQFF,TGCAGTGCGTCACGGGGGGGCCCGGGCAATGAGCAGTTCTTC
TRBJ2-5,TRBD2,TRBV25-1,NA,CASAGVGETQYF,TGTGCCAGCGCGGGAGTGGGAGAGACCCAGTACTTC
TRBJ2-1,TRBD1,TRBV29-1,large,CSVPTGGGGNEQFF,TGCAGCGTCCCCACAGGGGGCGGTGGCAATGAGCAGTTCTTC
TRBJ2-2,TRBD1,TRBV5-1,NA,CASSPRQGTGELFF,TGCGCCAGCAGCCCTCGACAGGGCACCGGGGAGCTGTTTTTT
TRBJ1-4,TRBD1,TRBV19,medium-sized,CASRTTGQLDGGEKLFF,TGTGCCAGTCGTACGACGGGACAGTTAGATGGTGGTGAAAAACTGTTTTTT
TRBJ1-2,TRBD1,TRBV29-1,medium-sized,CSVVQGAKSNYGYTF,TGCAGCGTTGTTCAGGGGGCGAAATCTAACTATGGCTACACCTTC